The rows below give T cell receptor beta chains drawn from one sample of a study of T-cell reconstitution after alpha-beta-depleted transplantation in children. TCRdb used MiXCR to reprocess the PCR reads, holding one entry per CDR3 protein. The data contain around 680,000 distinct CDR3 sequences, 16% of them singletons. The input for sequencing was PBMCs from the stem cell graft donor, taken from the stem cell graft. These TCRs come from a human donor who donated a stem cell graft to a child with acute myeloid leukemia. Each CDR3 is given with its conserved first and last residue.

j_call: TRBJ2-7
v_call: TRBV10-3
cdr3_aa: CAISESGAGVYEQYF

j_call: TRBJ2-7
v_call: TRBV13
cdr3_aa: CASSLVNEGHEQYF

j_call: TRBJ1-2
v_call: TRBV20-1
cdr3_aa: CSARDLRTGGLGYGYTF

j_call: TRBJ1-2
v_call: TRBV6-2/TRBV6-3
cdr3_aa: CATLRGANYGYTF

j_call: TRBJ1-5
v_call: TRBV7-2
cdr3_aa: CASSSYQGQPQHF

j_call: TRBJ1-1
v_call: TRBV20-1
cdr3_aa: CSAKRGSSEAFF

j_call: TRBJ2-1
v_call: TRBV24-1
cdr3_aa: CATSDLDTPAYNEQFF

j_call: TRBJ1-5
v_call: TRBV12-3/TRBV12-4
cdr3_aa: CASSPGGMGNQPQHF

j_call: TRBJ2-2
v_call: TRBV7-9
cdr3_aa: CASSLRGGLALTGELFF

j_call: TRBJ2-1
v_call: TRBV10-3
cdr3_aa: CANQGGGSNEQFF

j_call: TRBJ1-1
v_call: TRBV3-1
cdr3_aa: CASSQGFEAFF

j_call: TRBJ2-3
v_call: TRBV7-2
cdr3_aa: CASSAGTSGQTDTQYF